One and the same sample provided the 14 T cell receptor beta chains below, sequenced in a study of CD8 T cells in Susac syndrome. Random hexamers were used to reverse transcribe the RNA input (about 0.45 to 1 ug). In TCRdb, the immunoSEQ multiplex PCR reads were re-called with MiXCR into one record per CDR3 protein. The data contain 100,000 to 150,000 distinct CDR3 sequences, roughly 96% of them singletons. Sequenced sample: CD4+ T cells from PBMCs. The source of these receptors is a human donor in good health.

This chain connects TRBV5-1 to TRBJ1-5; D possibly corresponds to TRBD1 (5 bases). The CDR3 covers 14 residues. V shed 2 bases and J shed 7 bases, with 13 bases lying between them. Germline V gene data show CDR1 as SGHRS and CDR2 as YFSETQ. DNA for the CDR3: TGCGCCAGCAGCTTAGAAGGGGATGGCCAGCCCCAGCATTTT. It yields the protein CASSLEGDGQPQHF.

This sequence joins TRBV5-1 and TRBJ2-2, with a tentative D call TRBD2 (6 bases). V was shortened by 6 bases and J by 5 bases, with 14 bases between the two germline ends. The germline CDR1 and CDR2 sequences are SGHRS and YFSETQ. The CDR3 covers 14 residues. The CDR3 nucleotides read TGCGCCAGCAAGGATAGCGGACCTACCGGGGAGCTGTTTTTT. Translated: CASKDSGPTGELFF.

V usage is TRBV28 and J usage is TRBJ2-1, with 13 bases matching TRBD2. In germline, CDR1 is MDHEN, CDR2 SYDVKM. V trimming: 5 bases; J trimming: 9 bases; junction bases outside the gene matches: 7. There are 15 residues in the CDR3. The CDR3 here is CASSATSGRASEQFF. CDR3 nucleotide sequence: TGTGCCAGCAGTGCAACTAGCGGGAGGGCCTCTGAGCAGTTCTTC.

Only a few counts were recorded for this clonotype. The chain couples TRBV3-1 to TRBJ2-5; D ambiguous. Trimming took off 4 bases at V and 5 bases at J, with 11 bases between the two ends. The CDR3 totals 13 residues. Germline V gene lookup returns CDR1 LGHDT and CDR2 YNNKEL (reference sequence). The CDR3 protein is CASSPRGSETQYF. The CDR3 DNA sequence: TGTGCCAGCAGCCCAAGAGGTTCCGAGACCCAGTACTTC.

There are a few counts of this clonotype. The chain carries TRBV14 and TRBJ2-7; D ambiguous. Looked up from germline, CDR1 is SGHDN and CDR2 is FVKESK. V dropped 2 bases and J dropped 0 bases, with 2 bases sitting between them. The CDR3 consists of 12 residues. As DNA, the CDR3 is TGTGCCAGCAGCCAACGCTCCTACGAGCAGTACTTC. It yields the protein CASSQRSYEQYF. Complete variable domain (other parts from reference TRBV14 and TRBJ2-7): EAGVTQFPSHSVIEKGQTVTLRCDPISGHDNLYWYRRVMGKEIKFLLHFVKESKQDESGMPNNRFLAERTGGTYSTLKVQPAELEDSGVYFCASSQRSYEQYFGPGTRLTVT.

The chain employs TRBV29-1 and TRBJ2-1; D possibly corresponds to TRBD2 (6 bases). CDR3 length equals 11 residues. CDR1 and CDR2 (germline): SQVTM, ANQGSEA. V gave up 7 bases and J gave up 9 bases, with 13 bases separating them. In DNA form, the CDR3 reads TGCAGCGCGGAACGGGGAGGTGAGCAGTTCTTC. Residues: CSAERGGEQFF.

The chain recombines TRBV29-1 with TRBJ2-1; 7 positions match TRBD2. The germline gives CDR1 SQVTM, CDR2 ANQGSEA. The CDR3 has 15 residues. Losses at the gene ends were 1 base for V and 3 bases for J; bases not matched to a gene: 6. The CDR3 sequence: CSVEGWGTNYNEQFF. For the CDR3, the DNA is TGCAGCGTTGAAGGGTGGGGGACTAACTACAATGAGCAGTTCTTC.

The chain has TRBV18 and TRBJ1-5; 10 bases align to TRBD1. The V gene end was trimmed by 4 bases and the J gene end by 6 bases; junction bases not matched to a gene: 6. This CDR3 has 15 residues. The V gene's germline CDR1 is KGHSH and CDR2 LQKENI. Written as DNA, the CDR3 is TGTGCCAGCTCACAAAGGGACAGGGGAAGTCAGCCCCAGCATTTT. It translates to CASSQRDRGSQPQHF.

This chain links TRBV10-3 with TRBJ2-4; 13 nucleotides align to TRBD2. The CDR3 extends over 16 amino acids. Losses at the gene ends were 3 bases for V and 8 bases for J; bases not matched to a gene: 7. Germline assignment: CDR1 ENHRY and CDR2 SYGVKD. Written as DNA, the CDR3 is TGTGCCATCAGTGACTCGGGACTAGCGGGGCCGGACATTCAGTACTTC. Encoded protein: CAISDSGLAGPDIQYF.

The genes are TRBV7-2 and TRBJ2-1; 8 bases fit TRBD1. V shed 5 bases, J shed 7 bases, and the junction held 4 bases outside the gene matches. The CDR3 runs 13 residues. The germline V gene has CDR1 SGHTA and CDR2 FQGNSA. The CDR3 DNA follows: TGTGCCAGCAGCCCGGACAGGGTTAATGAGCAGTTCTTC. This codes for CASSPDRVNEQFF.

V and J are TRBV11-2 and TRBJ2-7; TRBD1 matches at 7 bases. CDR3 length equals 20 residues. The V gene's germline CDR1 is SGHAT and CDR2 FQNNGV. V was pared by 4 bases and J by 2 bases, with 23 bases of the junction left unmatched. As DNA, the CDR3 is TGTGCCAGCAGCTACGGGCTACAGGGGATCGGTCCACGTCAGACCTACGAGCAGTACTTC. It encodes CASSYGLQGIGPRQTYEQYF.

V gene TRBV28 combines with J gene TRBJ2-4; 7 bases line up with TRBD2. The V and J ends lost 0 bases and 3 bases, in that order; junction bases with no gene match: 2. The CDR3 length is 15 residues. In germline, CDR1 is MDHEN, CDR2 SYDVKM. CDR3 residues: CASSLWGRDKNIQYF. DNA of the CDR3: TGTGCCAGCAGTTTATGGGGGAGGGACAAAAACATTCAGTACTTC.

The chain uses TRBV7-2 and TRBJ1-1; D unresolved. Trimming left V 5 bases short and J 1 base short, with 11 bases between. The CDR3 is 14 amino acids. Germline V gene sequence: CDR1 SGHTA, CDR2 FQGNSA. The DNA for the CDR3 is TGTGCCAGCAGCCGTAGAAACAGGAACACTGAAGCTTTCTTT. This sequence encodes CASSRRNRNTEAFF.

CDR3 in amino acids: CASSTPPGYNQPQHF. In nucleotides, the CDR3 is TGTGCCAGCAGCACCCCTCCGGGGTACAATCAGCCCCAGCATTTT. V is TRBV6-5 and J is TRBJ1-5, with no clear D. The V and J ends lost 6 bases and 3 bases respectively, with 15 bases between them. Germline assignment: CDR1 MNHEY and CDR2 SVGAGI. The CDR3 runs 15 residues.